Listed below are T cell receptor beta chains from one sample, sequenced in a study of Ad26.COV2.S vaccination and SARS-CoV-2 variants. The data were produced by immunoSEQ multiplex PCR, yet TCRdb's version contains in-frame clones alone and is incomplete. The profile covers 350,000 to 500,000 clones, with over 75% appearing a single time and 3.6% taken by the ten largest. The source was peripheral blood, collected in a trial of Ad26.COV2.S vaccine versus placebo. The receptors derive from a person aged 18 to 65 who received the Ad26.COV2.S COVID-19 vaccine or a placebo. The CDR3 runs from the conserved cysteine through the conserved F or W. Each record gives: CDR3 DNA, CDR3 protein, D gene, J gene, V gene, clone size. The D gene is left open where the match is weak. Clone size is shown for a subset of rows, as once, few, many or a class of expanded clone.

TGTGCCAGCAGCTTGGGGACAGGGGGAACAGATACGCAGTATTTT	CASSLGTGGTDTQYF	TRBD1	TRBJ2-3	TRBV5-6	.
TGCGCCAGCAGCCAAGATCTTAGGAACTACGAGCAGTACTTC	CASSQDLRNYEQYF	.	TRBJ2-7	TRBV4-3	.
TGCAGCGTTCAGGGGGCCAACACTGAAGCTTTCTTT	CSVQGANTEAFF	TRBD1	TRBJ1-1	TRBV29-1	.
TGTGCCAGCAGTGAAGAGGGGACACCAAGCGCTTTTAATGAAAAACTGTTTTTT	CASSEEGTPSAFNEKLFF	.	TRBJ1-4	TRBV6-1	.
TGTGCCAGCAGTCTGCACCCCCGGACGGGGGCTGAAGCTTTCTTT	CASSLHPRTGAEAFF	.	TRBJ1-1	TRBV28	.
TGTGCCAGCAGCATTAGCGGAATGAACACCGGGGAGCTGTTTTTT	CASSISGMNTGELFF	.	TRBJ2-2	TRBV11-3	.
TGTGCCAGCAACCTCCTAGGGGCGAACACCGGGGAGCTGTTTTTT	CASNLLGANTGELFF	.	TRBJ2-2	TRBV7-2	once
TGTGCCTGGAGTGTTCTGTGGCTACAAGAGACCCAGTACTTC	CAWSVLWLQETQYF	.	TRBJ2-5	TRBV30	.
TGTGCCAGCAGCCAACCCTCGGCAACCAAAAACATTCAGTACTTC	CASSQPSATKNIQYF	.	TRBJ2-4	TRBV3-1/TRBV3-2	.
TGCGCCAGCAGCCCCACAGGGTCCTCCTATAATTCACCCCTCCACTTT	CASSPTGSSYNSPLHF	.	TRBJ1-6	TRBV5-1	few
TGCGCCAGCAGCCAAGTGGATCGGAACACTGAAGCTTTCTTT	CASSQVDRNTEAFF	.	TRBJ1-1	TRBV4-1	.
TGTGCCAGCAGCTTAACACAAATCAGGACCACAGATACGCAGTATTTT	CASSLTQIRTTDTQYF	.	TRBJ2-3	TRBV11-1	few
TGTGCCAGCAGCTTAGCCTTCGCATATGGCTACACCTTC	CASSLAFAYGYTF	.	TRBJ1-2	TRBV7-8	.
TGTGCCAGCAGCCAAGATAGTAAGGCGTTAGCGGGGGGTCTAGAGACCCAGTACTTC	CASSQDSKALAGGLETQYF	TRBD2	TRBJ2-5	TRBV4-2	.
TGCGCCAGCGGGACCGAGCGGGGTGGAGATACGCAGTATTTT	CASGTERGGDTQYF	TRBD2	TRBJ2-3	TRBV4-3	.
TGTGCCAGCAGTTTAATGTCGGCAGGGCATGGCTACACCTTC	CASSLMSAGHGYTF	.	TRBJ1-2	TRBV28	.
TGTGCCAGCAGTCCGGGGGGGGCGGACTACGAGCAGTACTTC	CASSPGGADYEQYF	TRBD2	TRBJ2-7	TRBV11-2	.
TGTGCCAGCAGCCTCCGACTAGCGGGGAGCAATGAGCAGTTCTTC	CASSLRLAGSNEQFF	TRBD2	TRBJ2-1	TRBV5-6	.
TGCGCCAGCAGCTTGGGGGGTTTCAGTGTGGGGCTGACTGAAGCTTTCTTT	CASSLGGFSVGLTEAFF	.	TRBJ1-1	TRBV5-1	.
TGTGCCAGCAGCCAAAGATACACCGGGGAGCTGTTTTTT	CASSQRYTGELFF	.	TRBJ2-2	TRBV3-1/TRBV3-2	.
TGTGCCAGCAGCGTAGACCGGGGCGAGCAGTACTTC	CASSVDRGEQYF	.	TRBJ2-7	TRBV9	once
TGTGCCAGCAGTGAAGACCCTAGCCCACATCACACCGGGGAGCTGTTTTTT	CASSEDPSPHHTGELFF	.	TRBJ2-2	TRBV2	.
TGTGCCAGCAACCGAGATATTTCCCCGAACACCGGGGAGCTGTTTTTT	CASNRDISPNTGELFF	.	TRBJ2-2	TRBV5-4	.
TGTGCCACCAGCAGAGATCTCCCGAAGCGGGCGCCTATGAGAACCGGGGAGCTGTTTTTT	CATSRDLPKRAPMRTGELFF	.	TRBJ2-2	TRBV15	.
TGCGCCAGCAGCGCCGGGATCTATAATTCACCCCTCCACTTT	CASSAGIYNSPLHF	.	TRBJ1-6	TRBV4-3	.
TGCGCCAGCAGCCAAGGAAGTGACGCGGGGGGACGCTACAATGAGCAGTTCTTC	CASSQGSDAGGRYNEQFF	TRBD2	TRBJ2-1	TRBV4-3	.
TGTGCCTGGAGGGGGGACTCGACCTTCTACGAGCAGTACTTC	CAWRGDSTFYEQYF	.	TRBJ2-7	TRBV30	.
TGTGCCATCCCGAGGGGGTCTGGCGAGACCCAGTACTTC	CAIPRGSGETQYF	.	TRBJ2-5	TRBV15	.
TGTGCCAGCAGTCAGACAGGGTTAGGTGAAAAACTGTTTTTT	CASSQTGLGEKLFF	TRBD1	TRBJ1-4	TRBV6-5	.
TGTGCCAGCAGCGTAGAAGCAGCGACCTACGAGCAGTACTTC	CASSVEAATYEQYF	.	TRBJ2-7	TRBV9	.
TGTGCCAGCAGCTTAGCGCGGGGGTACGAGCAGTACTTC	CASSLARGYEQYF	TRBD2	TRBJ2-7	TRBV7-9	.